This is a list of T cell receptor beta chains from one sample in a study. MiXCR, applied by TCRdb to the RT-PCR reads, yields one record per CDR3 protein. The sample consists of almost 700,000 distinct CDR3 sequences, approximately 14% of them appearing once. The sequenced sample consisted of memory CD4+ T cells from blood. These receptors were collected from a female donor in good health, serving as a healthy control. Both conserved end residues are part of each CDR3. The order of the fields is CDR3 protein, J gene, V gene.

CDR3aa: CASSFAGGPTEAFF; j_gene: TRBJ1-1; v_gene: TRBV12-3/TRBV12-4
CDR3aa: CASSLLDRGRTGELFF; j_gene: TRBJ2-2; v_gene: TRBV28
CDR3aa: CASSIAGTGEYNEQFF; j_gene: TRBJ2-1; v_gene: TRBV19
CDR3aa: CASSEVVTSGSYEQYF; j_gene: TRBJ2-7; v_gene: TRBV2
CDR3aa: CASSSPSTGETQYF; j_gene: TRBJ2-5; v_gene: TRBV5-1
CDR3aa: CSTDRENNEQFF; j_gene: TRBJ2-1; v_gene: TRBV20-1
CDR3aa: CASSLYGRTKAFF; j_gene: TRBJ1-1; v_gene: TRBV7-2
CDR3aa: CASSSPLGAGDTDTQYF; j_gene: TRBJ2-3; v_gene: TRBV7-9
CDR3aa: CASSPRTGMGNQPQHF; j_gene: TRBJ1-5; v_gene: TRBV7-2
CDR3aa: CASSSLLGEQYF; j_gene: TRBJ2-7; v_gene: TRBV7-2
CDR3aa: CASSEGLAELGGEQYF; j_gene: TRBJ2-7; v_gene: TRBV12-3/TRBV12-4
CDR3aa: CASSSQDRNTEAFF; j_gene: TRBJ1-1; v_gene: TRBV3-1
CDR3aa: CASSQELVGSGSYNEQFF; j_gene: TRBJ2-1; v_gene: TRBV4-1
CDR3aa: CAISESGQGNQPQHF; j_gene: TRBJ1-5; v_gene: TRBV10-3
CDR3aa: CASSRRTRMGQFF; j_gene: TRBJ2-1; v_gene: TRBV3-1
CDR3aa: CSFYDPNYGYTF; j_gene: TRBJ1-2; v_gene: TRBV20-1
CDR3aa: CASSIQTAENTDTQYF; j_gene: TRBJ2-3; v_gene: TRBV28
CDR3aa: CSVEKGVGSEAFF; j_gene: TRBJ1-1; v_gene: TRBV29-1
CDR3aa: CATSETGTRNNEQFF; j_gene: TRBJ2-1; v_gene: TRBV24-1
CDR3aa: CASSVNTANNEQFF; j_gene: TRBJ2-1; v_gene: TRBV9
CDR3aa: CASSPIGSNEKLFF; j_gene: TRBJ1-4; v_gene: TRBV7-2
CDR3aa: CSVGAPSSYNEQFF; j_gene: TRBJ2-1; v_gene: TRBV29-1
CDR3aa: CASSLSRGIYSNQPQHF; j_gene: TRBJ1-5; v_gene: TRBV7-2
CDR3aa: CASSRGQGHNERFF; j_gene: TRBJ2-1; v_gene: TRBV9
CDR3aa: CASSYSRGGALDFF; j_gene: TRBJ1-1; v_gene: TRBV6-5
CDR3aa: CASSSSGVGEQFF; j_gene: TRBJ2-1; v_gene: TRBV6-5
CDR3aa: CSVELPWAGRDEQFF; j_gene: TRBJ2-1; v_gene: TRBV29-1
CDR3aa: CASSLSQGQETQYF; j_gene: TRBJ2-5; v_gene: TRBV7-2
CDR3aa: CASSILLAGGQFF; j_gene: TRBJ2-1; v_gene: TRBV19
CDR3aa: CASSPTSGQSNQPQHF; j_gene: TRBJ1-5; v_gene: TRBV5-1
CDR3aa: CASRYRLAGGSYEQYF; j_gene: TRBJ2-7; v_gene: TRBV6-5
CDR3aa: CASSYSRQGYYGYTF; j_gene: TRBJ1-2; v_gene: TRBV6-5
CDR3aa: CASSLLAGGPAGELFF; j_gene: TRBJ2-2; v_gene: TRBV12-3/TRBV12-4
CDR3aa: CASSNWGTDTQYF; j_gene: TRBJ2-3; v_gene: TRBV11-2
CDR3aa: CASRGGENQPQHF; j_gene: TRBJ1-5; v_gene: TRBV5-1
CDR3aa: CASSPDTGTGAGYTF; j_gene: TRBJ1-2; v_gene: TRBV7-9